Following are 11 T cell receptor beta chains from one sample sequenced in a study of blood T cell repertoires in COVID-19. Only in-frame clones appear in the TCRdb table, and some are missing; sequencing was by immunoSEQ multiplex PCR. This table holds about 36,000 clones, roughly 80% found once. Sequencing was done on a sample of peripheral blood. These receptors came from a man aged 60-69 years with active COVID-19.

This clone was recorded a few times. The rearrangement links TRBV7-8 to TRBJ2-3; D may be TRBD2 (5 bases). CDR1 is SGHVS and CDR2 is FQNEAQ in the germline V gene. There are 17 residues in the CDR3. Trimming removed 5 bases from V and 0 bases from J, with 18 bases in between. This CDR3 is CASSERRSNPSTDTQYF. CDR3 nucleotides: TGTGCCAGCAGCGAACGGAGGAGCAACCCTAGCACAGATACGCAGTATTTT.

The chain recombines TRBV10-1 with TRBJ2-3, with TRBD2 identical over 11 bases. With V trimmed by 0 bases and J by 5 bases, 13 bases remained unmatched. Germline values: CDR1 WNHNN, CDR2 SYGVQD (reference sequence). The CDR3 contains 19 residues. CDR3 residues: CASSESTRTSGPTGDTQYF. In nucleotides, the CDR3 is TGCGCCAGCAGTGAGTCGACTCGGACTAGCGGGCCCACCGGAGATACGCAGTATTTT.

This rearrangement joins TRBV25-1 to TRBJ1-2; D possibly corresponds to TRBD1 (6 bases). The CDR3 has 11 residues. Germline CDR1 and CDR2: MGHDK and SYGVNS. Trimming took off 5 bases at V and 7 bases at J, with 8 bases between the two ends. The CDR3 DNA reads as TGTGCCAGCAGTCCAGGGGCTGGCTACACCTTC. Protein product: CASSPGAGYTF.

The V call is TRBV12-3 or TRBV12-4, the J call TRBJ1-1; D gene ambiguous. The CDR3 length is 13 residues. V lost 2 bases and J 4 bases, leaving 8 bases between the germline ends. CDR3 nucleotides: TGTGCCAGCAGTTTATCAGGCCTCACTGAAGCTTTCTTT. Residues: CASSLSGLTEAFF.

The DNA of the CDR3 is TGTGCCAGCAGCGTAGAATCGCGGGAGGGTTACGAGCAGTACTTC. Its translation is CASSVESREGYEQYF. This sequence joins TRBV9 and TRBJ2-7; the match to TRBD2 covers 9 bases. J was trimmed by 4 bases and V by 0 bases; bases with no gene match: 5. The V gene's germline CDR1 is SGDLS and CDR2 YYNGEE. The CDR3 is 15 residues long.

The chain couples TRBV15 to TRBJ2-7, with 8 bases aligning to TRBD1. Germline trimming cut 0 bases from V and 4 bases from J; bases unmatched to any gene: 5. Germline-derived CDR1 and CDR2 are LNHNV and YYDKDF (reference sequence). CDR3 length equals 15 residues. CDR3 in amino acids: CATSRDATGGYEQYF. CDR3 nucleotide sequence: TGTGCCACCAGCAGAGATGCCACAGGGGGGTACGAGCAGTACTTC.

This chain's CDR3 is CASSLDTNYGYTF. The CDR3 bases are TGTGCCAGCAGTTTAGATACTAACTATGGCTACACCTTC. V is TRBV12-3 or TRBV12-4 and J is TRBJ1-2, with D uncertain. The V gene lost 1 base and the J gene lost 0 bases, with 3 bases spanning the gap. This CDR3 is built from 13 residues.

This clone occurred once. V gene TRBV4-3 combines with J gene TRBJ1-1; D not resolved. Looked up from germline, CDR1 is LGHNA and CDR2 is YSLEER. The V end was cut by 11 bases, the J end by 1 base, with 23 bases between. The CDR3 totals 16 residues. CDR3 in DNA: TGCGCCTCCTCAGAGGGTGGAGCCGCCGAGAACACTGAAGCTTTCTTT. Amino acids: CASSEGGAAENTEAFF.

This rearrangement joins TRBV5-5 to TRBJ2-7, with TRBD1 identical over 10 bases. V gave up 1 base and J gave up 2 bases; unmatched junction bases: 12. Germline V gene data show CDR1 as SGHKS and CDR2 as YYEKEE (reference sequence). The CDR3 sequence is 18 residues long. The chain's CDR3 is CASSLSPGQGITPYEQYF. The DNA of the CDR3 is TGTGCCAGCAGCTTGTCTCCGGGACAGGGGATCACCCCCTACGAGCAGTACTTC.

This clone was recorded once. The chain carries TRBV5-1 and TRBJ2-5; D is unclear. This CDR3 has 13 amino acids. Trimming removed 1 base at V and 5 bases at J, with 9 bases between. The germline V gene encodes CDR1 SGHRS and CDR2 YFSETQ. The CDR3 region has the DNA TGCGCCAGCAGCTTGAACTTCGGGGAGACCCAGTACTTC. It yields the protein CASSLNFGETQYF.

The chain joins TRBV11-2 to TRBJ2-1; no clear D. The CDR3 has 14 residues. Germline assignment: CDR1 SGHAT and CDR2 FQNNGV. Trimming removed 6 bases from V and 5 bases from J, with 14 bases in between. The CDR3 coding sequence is TGTGCCAGCAGTCAGGCCCTGTACGACAATGAGCAGTTCTTC. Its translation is CASSQALYDNEQFF.